This TCR beta chain was sequenced for a study of blood T cell repertoires in COVID-19. In its sample, this clone was seen once. Cohorts were determined from participant-reported clinical history. The germline CDR1 and CDR2 sequences are GTSNPN and SVGIG (reference sequence). CDR3 length: 13 residues. Trimming shortened V by 4 bases and J by 6 bases, and 15 bases separated the two germline ends. Libraries were prepared by immunoSEQ multiplex PCR; TCRdb keeps only in-frame clonotypes and omits some of them. This table holds hundreds of thousands of clones, roughly 87% found once. This TCR was recovered from a woman aged 30 to 39 with acute COVID-19. Sequenced sample: PBMCs or T cells enriched from blood (not recorded which). This chain links TRBV30 with TRBJ1-2; maybe TRBD1 (6 bases). CDR3 in amino acids: CAWTQGRGDGYTF. The CDR3 DNA sequence: TGTGCCTGGACACAAGGCAGGGGAGATGGCTACACCTTC.